Sequencing of this T cell receptor beta chain was carried out in a study of OX40 agonist ivuxolimab in advanced cancers. Method: immunoSEQ multiplex PCR; TCRdb's copy keeps in-frame clones and lacks some. The table includes some 40,000 clones, roughly 80% detected once. This clone has only one observation. Trimming pared 0 bases from V and 3 bases from J, leaving 4 bases between. This CDR3 comprises 13 residues. CDR1 SGDLS and CDR2 YYNGEE come from the germline V gene. The material was CD4+ or CD8+ T cells sorted from blood, obtained in a trial of the OX40 agonist ivuxolimab. This TCR came from an adult with an advanced solid tumor such as melanoma, head and neck, liver or kidney cancer. This chain uses TRBV9 with TRBJ1-3; D remains unclear. The DNA of the CDR3 is TGTGCCAGCAGCGTAGGTTTTGGAAACACCATATATTTT. The encoded protein is CASSVGFGNTIYF.